What follows is one T cell receptor (beta chain) and its context. Antigen specificity is unknown. This record comes from a study of cytomegalovirus exposure and HLA in healthy donors. Study results and limitations: Later, an analysis showed that TCR beta chains associated with HLA were more clonally expanded than others that were equally common. Prior analysis indicated that the majority of TCR beta V segments exhibited productivity approximately 87% or approximately 30% of the time.

The CDR3 loop spans 15 amino acids. The V gene end was trimmed by 4 bases and the J gene end by 6 bases; junction bases not matched to a gene: 10. CDR1 and CDR2 from the germline V gene are SGHDT and YYEEEE. PCR involved 60 Vbeta and 13 Jbeta primers. Assay used: immunoSEQ multiplex PCR; TCRdb lists only in-frame clones, some missing. This table has about 140,000 clones, roughly 80% appearing once. Source material: PBMCs. This chain connects TRBV5-6 to TRBJ1-2, with 9 bases aligning to TRBD1. This TCR derives from a man aged 35-49 years in good health and CMV-seronegative. CDR3 amino acids: CASSQLNDRGNGYTF. CDR3 sequence (DNA): TGTGCCAGCAGCCAACTGAACGACAGGGGGAATGGCTACACCTTC.